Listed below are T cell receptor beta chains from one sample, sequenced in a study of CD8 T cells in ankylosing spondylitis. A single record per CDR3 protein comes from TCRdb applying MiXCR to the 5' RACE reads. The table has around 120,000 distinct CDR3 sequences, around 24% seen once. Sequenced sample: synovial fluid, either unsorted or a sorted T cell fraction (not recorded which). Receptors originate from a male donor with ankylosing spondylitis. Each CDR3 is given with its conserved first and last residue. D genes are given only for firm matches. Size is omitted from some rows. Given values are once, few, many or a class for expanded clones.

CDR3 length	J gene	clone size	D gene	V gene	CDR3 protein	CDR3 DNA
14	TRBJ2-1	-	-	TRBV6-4	CASSEGPRVGEQFF	TGTGCCAGCAGTGAGGGACCAAGAGTGGGTGAGCAGTTCTTC
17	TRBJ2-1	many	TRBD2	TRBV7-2	CASSPTEVIAGVNEQFF	TGTGCCAGCAGCCCCACTGAGGTAATAGCGGGAGTCAATGAGCAGTTCTTC
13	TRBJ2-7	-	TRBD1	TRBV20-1	CSGFRTGGGEQYF	TGCAGTGGCTTCCGGACAGGGGGAGGCGAGCAGTACTTC
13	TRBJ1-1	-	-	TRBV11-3	CASRGPWGTEAFF	TGTGCCAGCAGGGGACCATGGGGCACTGAAGCTTTCTTT
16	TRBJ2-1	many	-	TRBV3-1	CASSDLARIPYNEQFF	TGTGCCAGCAGCGATTTAGCTCGGATCCCATACAATGAGCAGTTCTTC
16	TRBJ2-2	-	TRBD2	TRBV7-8	CASSFRIGRDTGELFF	TGTGCCAGCAGCTTTCGGATAGGGAGGGACACCGGGGAGCTGTTTTTT
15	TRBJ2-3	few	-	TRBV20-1	CSAMERFRDTDTQYF	TGCAGTGCTATGGAGCGCTTTAGGGACACAGATACGCAGTATTTT
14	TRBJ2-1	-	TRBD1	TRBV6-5	CASSISGQGNEQFF	TGTGCCAGCAGTATCTCGGGACAGGGTAATGAGCAGTTCTTC
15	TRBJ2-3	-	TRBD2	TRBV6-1	CASTPSREGTDTQYF	TGTGCCAGCACCCCCAGCCGGGAGGGGACAGATACGCAGTATTTT
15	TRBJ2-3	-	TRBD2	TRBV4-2	CASSQGGIAGGAQYF	TGTGCCAGCAGCCAAGGGGGGATAGCGGGAGGTGCGCAGTATTTT
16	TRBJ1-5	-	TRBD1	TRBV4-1	CASSQENGQANQPQHF	TGCGCCAGCAGCCAAGAGAATGGACAGGCTAATCAGCCCCAGCATTTT
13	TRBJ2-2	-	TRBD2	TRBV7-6	CASIAGVTGELFF	TGTGCCAGCATAGCGGGAGTTACCGGGGAGCTGTTTTTT
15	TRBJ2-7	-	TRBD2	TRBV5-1	CASSLGLAGAGEQYF	TGCGCCAGCAGCTTGGGACTAGCGGGAGCAGGTGAGCAGTACTTC
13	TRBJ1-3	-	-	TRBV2	CASSGTLGNTIYF	TGTGCCAGCAGTGGGACGCTCGGAAACACCATATATTTT
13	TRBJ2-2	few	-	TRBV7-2	CASYPRITGELFF	TGTGCCAGTTACCCCAGGATAACCGGGGAGCTGTTTTTT
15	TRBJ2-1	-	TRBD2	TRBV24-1	CATSDPSGSVNEQFF	TGTGCCACCAGTGATCCTAGCGGGAGCGTCAATGAGCAGTTCTTC
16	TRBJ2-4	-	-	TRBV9	CASSVAVTGAKNIQYF	TGTGCCAGCAGCGTAGCGGTGACGGGAGCCAAAAACATTCAGTACTTC
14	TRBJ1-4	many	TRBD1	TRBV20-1	CSANPGQGNEKLFF	TGCAGTGCTAACCCGGGACAGGGTAATGAAAAACTGTTTTTT
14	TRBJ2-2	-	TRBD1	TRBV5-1	CASRGQGASGELFF	TGCGCCAGCAGAGGACAGGGGGCGAGCGGGGAGCTGTTTTTT
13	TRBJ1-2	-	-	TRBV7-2	CASKEHRSNGYTF	TGTGCCAGCAAAGAGCATCGTAGTAATGGCTACACCTTC
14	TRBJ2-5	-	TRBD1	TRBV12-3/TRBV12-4	CASSDQDRGGTQYF	TGTGCCAGCAGTGACCAAGACAGGGGCGGGACCCAGTACTTC
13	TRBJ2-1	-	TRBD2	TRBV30	CAWSPGTRGEQFF	TGTGCCTGGAGCCCAGGGACTAGGGGCGAGCAGTTCTTC
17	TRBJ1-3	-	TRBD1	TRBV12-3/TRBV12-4	CASSLGDRLVTGNTIYF	TGTGCCAGCAGTTTAGGGGACAGGCTGGTGACTGGAAACACCATATATTTT
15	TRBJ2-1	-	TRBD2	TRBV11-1	CASSWGLAGVDEQFF	TGTGCCAGCAGCTGGGGACTAGCGGGAGTCGATGAGCAGTTCTTC
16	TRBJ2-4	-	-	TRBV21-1	CASSSLRGLAKNIQYF	TGTGCCAGCAGCAGTTTGAGGGGTCTAGCCAAAAACATTCAGTACTTC
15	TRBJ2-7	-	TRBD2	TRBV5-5	CASSRLLAGPYEQYF	TGTGCCAGCAGCCGTTTACTAGCGGGCCCTTACGAGCAGTACTTC
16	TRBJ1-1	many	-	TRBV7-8	CASSLIGRGKVAEAFF	TGTGCCAGCAGCCTAATTGGGAGGGGAAAAGTGGCTGAAGCTTTCTTT
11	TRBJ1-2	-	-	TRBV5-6	CARPAELGYTF	TGTGCCAGACCTGCCGAGTTGGGCTACACCTTC
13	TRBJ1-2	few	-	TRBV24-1	CATSGPQTYGYTF	TGTGCCACCAGTGGCCCGCAAACTTATGGCTACACCTTC
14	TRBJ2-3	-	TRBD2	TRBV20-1	CSARASGRADTQYF	TGCAGTGCTAGAGCTAGCGGGAGGGCAGATACGCAGTATTTT
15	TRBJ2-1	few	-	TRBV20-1	CSARGPQGNYNEQFF	TGCAGTGCTAGAGGTCCTCAGGGAAATTACAATGAGCAGTTCTTC
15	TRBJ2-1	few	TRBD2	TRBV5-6	CASSLELAGYNEQFF	TGTGCCAGCAGCTTGGAACTAGCGGGCTACAATGAGCAGTTCTTC
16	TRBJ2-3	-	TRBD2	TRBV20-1	CSARDRRRGSTDTQYF	TGCAGTGCTAGAGATCGTCGGCGGGGGAGCACAGATACGCAGTATTTT
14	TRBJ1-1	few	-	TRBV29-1	CSVILFGLDTEAFF	TGCAGCGTTATTCTCTTTGGTCTTGACACTGAAGCTTTCTTT
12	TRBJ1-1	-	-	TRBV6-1	CASNARNYLAFF	TGTGCCAGCAATGCCCGAAATTATCTAGCTTTCTTT
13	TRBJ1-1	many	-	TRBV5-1	CASSLAGLTEAFF	TGCGCCAGCAGCTTGGCAGGGCTGACTGAAGCTTTCTTT
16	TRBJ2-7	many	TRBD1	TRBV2	CASNPPPGDRFYEQYF	TGTGCCAGCAACCCGCCACCCGGGGACAGGTTTTACGAGCAGTACTTC
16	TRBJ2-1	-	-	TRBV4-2	CASSPRGLSSYNEQFF	TGTGCCAGCAGCCCCCGGGGCCTTAGCTCCTACAATGAGCAGTTCTTC
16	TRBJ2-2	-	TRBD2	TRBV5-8	CASSLFSGTNTGELFF	TGTGCCAGCAGCTTATTTAGCGGGACAAACACCGGGGAGCTGTTTTTT
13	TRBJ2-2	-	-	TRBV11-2	CASSPRQAGELFF	TGTGCCAGCAGCCCAAGACAGGCCGGGGAGCTGTTTTTT
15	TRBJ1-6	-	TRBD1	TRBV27	CASSIDRGLGSPLHF	TGTGCCAGCAGTATCGACAGGGGGCTTGGGTCACCCCTCCACTTT
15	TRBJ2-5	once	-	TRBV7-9	CASSLGGTSQETQYF	TGTGCCAGCAGCTTAGGAGGTACTTCACAAGAGACCCAGTACTTC
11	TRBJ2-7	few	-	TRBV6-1	CASLLLYEQYF	TGTGCCAGCTTGCTTCTCTACGAGCAGTACTTC
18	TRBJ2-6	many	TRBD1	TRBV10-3	CAISETDRDFSGANVLTF	TGTGCCATCAGTGAGACAGACAGGGATTTCTCTGGGGCCAACGTCCTGACTTTC
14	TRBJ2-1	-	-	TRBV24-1	CATERESALNEQFF	TGTGCCACCGAACGGGAGTCCGCCCTCAATGAGCAGTTCTTC
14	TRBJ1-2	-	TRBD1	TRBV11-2	CASSQGTANYGYTF	TGTGCCAGCAGCCAAGGGACAGCTAACTATGGCTACACCTTC
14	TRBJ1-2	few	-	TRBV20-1	CSASAPRSNYGYTF	TGCAGTGCTAGTGCCCCCCGGTCTAACTATGGCTACACCTTC
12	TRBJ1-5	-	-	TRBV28	CASSLASQPQHF	TGTGCCAGCAGTTTAGCCAGTCAGCCCCAGCATTTT
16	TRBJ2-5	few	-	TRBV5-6	CASSLVMGQEGETQYF	TGTGCCAGCAGCTTGGTTATGGGTCAGGAGGGGGAGACCCAGTACTTC
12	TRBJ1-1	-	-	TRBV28	CASSSGITEAFF	TGTGCCAGCAGTTCGGGGATCACTGAAGCTTTCTTT
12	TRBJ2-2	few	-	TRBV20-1	CSVLANTGELFF	TGCAGCGTCCTTGCGAACACCGGGGAGCTGTTTTTT
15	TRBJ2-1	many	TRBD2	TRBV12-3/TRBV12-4	CASSLLAGAWGEQFF	TGTGCCAGCAGCCTCCTAGCGGGGGCGTGGGGTGAGCAGTTCTTC
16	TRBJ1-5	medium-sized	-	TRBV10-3	CAISETSGGFNQPQHF	TGTGCCATCAGTGAGACCAGTGGAGGGTTCAATCAGCCCCAGCATTTT
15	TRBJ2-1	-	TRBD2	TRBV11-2	CASSNPGLAEVEQFF	TGTGCCAGCAGCAACCCGGGACTAGCGGAGGTAGAGCAGTTCTTC
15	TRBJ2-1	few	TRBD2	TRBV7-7	CASSSTSGRMDEQFF	TGTGCCAGCAGCTCCACTAGCGGGAGAATGGATGAGCAGTTCTTC
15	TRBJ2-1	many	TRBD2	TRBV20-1	CSARDPQRGYNEQFF	TGCAGTGCTAGAGATCCTCAGCGGGGCTACAATGAGCAGTTCTTC
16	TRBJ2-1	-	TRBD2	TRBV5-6	CASARDLAGEYNEQFF	TGTGCCAGCGCGAGGGACCTAGCGGGAGAGTACAATGAGCAGTTCTTC
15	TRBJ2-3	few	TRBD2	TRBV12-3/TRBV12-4	CASSPQAGAADTQYF	TGTGCCAGCAGTCCCCAAGCGGGAGCAGCAGATACGCAGTATTTT
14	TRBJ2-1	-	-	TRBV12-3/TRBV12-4	CASKRDSDGDEQFF	TGTGCCAGCAAGCGGGACAGCGACGGGGATGAGCAGTTCTTC